This is a list of T cell receptor beta chains from one sample in a study of T-cell memory formation after mild COVID-19. MiXCR was run by TCRdb on the 5' RACE reads, yielding one entry per CDR3 protein. The sample includes a few hundred thousand distinct CDR3 sequences, approximately 20% of them seen just once. The sample was PBMCs or a T cell subset sorted from them (not recorded which). The source of these receptors is a man aged 18-30 years who had mild COVID-19 (a few samples of this study predate the infection). Cell type and time point are not known. Both conserved end residues are part of each CDR3. D genes are given only for firm matches. Only some rows state a clone size, as once, few, many or a class for expanded clones.

cdr3_aa,cdr3_nt,j_call,cdr3_length,v_call,d_call,clone_size
CATHVVSGANVLTF,TGTGCCACACATGTTGTCTCTGGGGCCAACGTCCTGACTTTC,TRBJ2-6,14,TRBV2,NA,few
CASSLAGVPEAFF,TGTGCCAGCAGCTTAGCGGGTGTGCCTGAAGCGTTCTTT,TRBJ1-1,13,TRBV7-2,NA,NA
CASTQLGVSSPLHF,TGTGCCAGCACTCAACTGGGGGTTTCGTCACCCCTCCACTTT,TRBJ1-6,14,TRBV6-2/TRBV6-3,NA,NA
CASSDRGRQDGYTF,TGTGCCAGCAGTGACAGGGGGCGCCAGGATGGCTACACCTTC,TRBJ1-2,14,TRBV7-2,TRBD1,few
CASHQGDYNEQFF,TGTGCCAGCCACCAAGGGGACTACAATGAGCAGTTCTTC,TRBJ2-1,13,TRBV12-3/TRBV12-4,NA,many
CASSIEGLNQPQHF,TGTGCCAGTAGTATTGAGGGGTTAAATCAGCCCCAGCATTTT,TRBJ1-5,14,TRBV19,NA,NA
CSVGTENTGELFF,TGCAGCGTTGGGACAGAGAACACCGGGGAGCTGTTTTTT,TRBJ2-2,13,TRBV29-1,NA,NA
CASSQGAGAYNEQFF,TGTGCCAGCAGCCAAGGAGCGGGGGCATACAATGAGCAGTTCTTC,TRBJ2-1,15,TRBV3-1,TRBD2,NA
CATTTGTLGDEQFF,TGTGCCACCACGACGGGAACCTTAGGCGATGAGCAGTTCTTC,TRBJ2-1,14,TRBV15,NA,NA
CASSLGGQTTEAFF,TGTGCCAGCAGCTTAGGAGGACAGACCACTGAAGCTTTCTTT,TRBJ1-1,14,TRBV7-2,NA,NA
CASSFMSRGQGVNEQFF,TGCGCCAGCAGCTTTATGTCTCGGGGACAGGGAGTCAATGAGCAGTTCTTC,TRBJ2-1,17,TRBV5-1,TRBD1,few
CASSQASDFGAQYF,TGTGCCAGCAGCCAAGCATCCGACTTCGGGGCCCAGTACTTC,TRBJ2-5,14,TRBV4-2,NA,NA
CASSENRVTEAFF,TGTGCCAGCAGCGAAAACAGGGTCACTGAAGCTTTCTTT,TRBJ1-1,13,TRBV27,NA,NA
CSVFEERAYEQYF,TGCAGCGTTTTCGAGGAGCGAGCTTACGAGCAGTACTTC,TRBJ2-7,13,TRBV29-1,NA,few
CASSPVTSGGYSGTDTQYF,TGTGCCAGCTCACCAGTCACGAGCGGGGGGTACTCTGGCACAGATACGCAGTATTTT,TRBJ2-3,19,TRBV18,TRBD2,many
CASSLRDGAGTEAFF,TGTGCCAGCAGCCTTAGGGACGGGGCGGGCACTGAAGCTTTCTTT,TRBJ1-1,15,TRBV7-6,NA,few
CASSPGTSGVTYNEQFF,TGTGCCAGCAGCCCTGGGACTAGCGGGGTAACCTACAATGAGCAGTTCTTC,TRBJ2-1,17,TRBV7-3,TRBD2,few
CASSPQGGVGSYEQYF,TGCGCCAGCAGCCCACAGGGGGGAGTCGGCTCCTACGAGCAGTACTTC,TRBJ2-7,16,TRBV5-1,TRBD1,NA
CASSQEAGPAFF,TGCGCCAGCAGCCAAGAGGCAGGGCCAGCTTTCTTT,TRBJ1-1,12,TRBV4-1,NA,NA
CASSRGGNYGYTF,TGTGCCAGCAGTCGAGGGGGCAACTATGGCTACACCTTC,TRBJ1-2,13,TRBV6-2/TRBV6-3,TRBD1,many
CASSPGGARTDTQYF,TGCGCCAGCAGCCCGGGCGGGGCCCGCACAGATACGCAGTATTTT,TRBJ2-3,15,TRBV4-3,NA,few
CASSLEQGARELFF,TGCGCCAGCAGCTTGGAACAGGGGGCCAGGGAGCTGTTTTTT,TRBJ2-2,14,TRBV5-1,TRBD1,NA
CASSRTPSTDTQYF,TGTGCCAGCAGCCGGACGCCTAGCACAGATACGCAGTATTTT,TRBJ2-3,14,TRBV7-3,NA,NA
CATLWTGLMNEQFF,TGTGCCACTCTATGGACAGGGCTGATGAATGAGCAGTTCTTC,TRBJ2-1,14,TRBV6-1,TRBD1,few
CASSLEDSGGETQYF,TGTGCCAGCAGCTTGGAGGATAGCGGGGGAGAGACCCAGTACTTC,TRBJ2-5,15,TRBV5-6,TRBD2,NA
CASTQTGWTGELFF,TGTGCCAGCACCCAAACAGGGTGGACCGGGGAGCTGTTTTTT,TRBJ2-2,14,TRBV7-2,NA,few
CASSPRDPRGDTQYF,TGTGCCAGCAGTCCCAGGGACCCTCGGGGAGATACGCAGTATTTT,TRBJ2-3,15,TRBV27,NA,few
CASSPTGFYEQYF,TGTGCCAGCAGTCCTACCGGATTCTACGAGCAGTACTTC,TRBJ2-7,13,TRBV12-3/TRBV12-4,NA,few
CASSWATSGEYNEQFF,TGTGCCAGCAGTTGGGCTACTAGCGGGGAGTACAATGAGCAGTTCTTC,TRBJ2-1,16,TRBV28,TRBD2,many
CASSLTVAYEQYF,TGTGCCAGCAGCCTGACAGTAGCCTACGAGCAGTACTTC,TRBJ2-7,13,TRBV27,NA,few
CAWNPGQGPSYGYTF,TGTGCCTGGAACCCGGGACAGGGCCCCAGTTATGGCTACACCTTC,TRBJ1-2,15,TRBV30,TRBD1,few
CAISEDRSTDTQYF,TGTGCCATCAGTGAGGACAGAAGCACAGATACGCAGTATTTT,TRBJ2-3,14,TRBV10-3,NA,NA
CASRVGQARGSGANVLTF,TGTGCCAGCAGAGTCGGACAGGCGAGGGGCTCTGGGGCCAACGTCCTGACTTTC,TRBJ2-6,18,TRBV2,TRBD1,NA
CASSLEGLSDTQYF,TGCGCCAGCAGCTTGGAAGGGTTATCAGATACGCAGTATTTT,TRBJ2-3,14,TRBV5-1,NA,few
CAMRGRPPEEKLFF,TGTGCTATGCGTGGGAGGCCTCCGGAAGAAAAACTGTTTTTT,TRBJ1-4,14,TRBV21-1,NA,NA
CASAGTSTDTQYF,TGTGCCAGCGCGGGGACTAGCACAGATACGCAGTATTTT,TRBJ2-3,13,TRBV12-3/TRBV12-4,NA,few
CASSVLEGASDEQYF,TGTGCCAGCAGTGTTCTGGAGGGGGCTTCCGACGAGCAGTACTTC,TRBJ2-7,15,TRBV6-1,NA,NA
CASSPPSGREKGEQYF,TGTGCCAGCTCACCACCCTCAGGCAGGGAAAAAGGCGAGCAGTACTTC,TRBJ2-7,16,TRBV18,NA,NA
CASSYKSGELFF,TGTGCCAGCAGTTACAAGTCCGGGGAGCTGTTTTTT,TRBJ2-2,12,TRBV6-2/TRBV6-3,NA,few
CASSPTRSSYEQYF,TGTGCCAGCAGCCCTACAAGATCCTCCTACGAGCAGTACTTC,TRBJ2-7,14,TRBV7-2,NA,NA
CASSQGFRGTEAFF,TGTGCCAGCAGCCAAGGGTTCAGGGGCACTGAAGCTTTCTTT,TRBJ1-1,14,TRBV3-1,NA,few
CASSVGENSYNEQFF,TGTGCCAGCAGCGTAGGCGAGAATAGCTACAATGAGCAGTTCTTC,TRBJ2-1,15,TRBV9,NA,few
CASSGDRPYNEQFF,TGTGCCAGCAGCGGAGACAGGCCCTACAATGAGCAGTTCTTC,TRBJ2-1,14,TRBV11-2,NA,NA
CASSLGISGEKLFF,TGCGCCAGCAGCCTCGGAATCTCGGGGGAAAAACTGTTTTTT,TRBJ1-4,14,TRBV4-1,NA,few
CASIPGWGYGYTF,TGTGCCAGCATACCAGGGTGGGGCTATGGCTACACCTTC,TRBJ1-2,13,TRBV12-3/TRBV12-4,NA,NA
CASSYRERPTGELFF,TGTGCCAGCAGTTACAGGGAAAGGCCGACCGGGGAGCTGTTTTTT,TRBJ2-2,15,TRBV6-2/TRBV6-3,NA,NA
CASSPGQSEEQYF,TGTGCCAGCAGCCCCGGACAGTCGGAGGAGCAGTACTTC,TRBJ2-7,13,TRBV7-6,NA,NA